Described below is a single T cell receptor (beta chain) sequence and its context. This entry belongs to a study of blood T cell repertoires in COVID-19. The protocol was immunoSEQ multiplex PCR, while the TCRdb copy is restricted to in-frame clones and leaves out a portion. The sample has roughly 140,000 clones, about 88% seen once. The receptor was isolated from a man aged 45 to 65 with active or convalescent COVID-19. The sample taken for sequencing was peripheral blood.

In nucleotides, the CDR3 is TGTGCCAGCAGCCAAGATTGGACTAGAACAGATACGCAGTATTTT. This sequence encodes CASSQDWTRTDTQYF. V and J are TRBV4-2 and TRBJ2-3, with 7 bases identical to TRBD2. J gave up 3 bases and V 0 bases, and 3 bases lay outside the gene matches. The germline gives CDR1 LGHNA, CDR2 YNFKEQ. The CDR3 runs 15 residues.